These 23 T cell receptor beta chains were sequenced from one sample in a study of T-cell reconstitution after alpha-beta-depleted transplantation in children. Library preparation (for TCRbeta) was performed with unique molecular identifiers. TCRdb re-analysed the PCR reads in MiXCR, keeping a single row per CDR3 protein. The repertoire holds over 850 distinct CDR3 sequences, with 65% to 70% as singletons. The sequencing here drew on PBMCs, mostly from graft donor cells, taken 60 days after TCRalphabeta/CD19-depleted stem cell transplant. These receptor sequences come from a male patient between 2 and 15 years old who had a stem cell transplant for acute lymphoblastic leukemia, so the T cells may come from the graft donor.

This clonotype was seen many times. The chain combines TRBV20-1 with TRBJ1-3, with D possibly matching TRBD1 (5 bases). Germline loops: CDR1 DFQATT, CDR2 SNEGSKA (reference sequence). This CDR3 has 14 residues. Between the trimmed V and J ends, which lost 6 bases and 0 bases, there was a span of 12 bases. The CDR3 DNA follows: TGCAGTGCCGGACCGACAGTCTCTGGAAACACCATATATTTT. It codes for CSAGPTVSGNTIYF.

This clonotype occurred once. V and J are TRBV7-8 and TRBJ2-7, with D possibly being TRBD2 (6 bases). The germline gives CDR1 SGHVS, CDR2 FQNEAQ. The V end lost 2 bases, the J end lost 6 bases, and 17 bases lay between the germline ends. The CDR3 consists of 15 residues. This CDR3 reads CASSLFQQRAGEQYF. CDR3 coding DNA: TGTGCCAGCAGCTTATTTCAGCAGCGGGCGGGCGAGCAGTACTTC. The variable domain in full, with the rest retrieved from reference TRBV7-8 and TRBJ2-7, is GAGVSQSPRYKVAKRGQDVALRCDPISGHVSLFWYQQALGQGPEFLTYFQNEAQLDKSGLPSDRFFAERPEGSVSTLKIQRTQQEDSAVYLCASSLFQQRAGEQYFGPGTRLTVT.

The chain has TRBV5-5 and TRBJ2-7, with 10 bases matching TRBD2. The CDR3 is 15 residues long. Per germline, CDR1 SGHKS and CDR2 YYEKEE (reference sequence). Germline trimming cut 4 bases from V and 4 bases from J; bases unmatched to any gene: 8. CDR3 region: CASSGPHSGRYEQYF. DNA of the CDR3: TGTGCCAGCAGCGGGCCCCATAGCGGGAGGTACGAGCAGTACTTC. Drawing the rest from reference TRBV5-5 and TRBJ2-7, the complete variable domain is DAGVTQSPTHLIKTRGQQVTLRCSPISGHKSVSWYQQVLGQGPQFIFQYYEKEERGRGNFPDRFSARQFPNYSSELNVNALLLGDSALYLCASSGPHSGRYEQYFGPGTRLTVT.

For this clonotype: Given a much more abundant clone one base away, this may be a read error. V gene TRBV16 combines with J gene TRBJ2-7; possibly TRBD2 for D (6 bases). Germline V lookup: CDR1 KGHSY, CDR2 FQNENV. The CDR3 sequence is 12 residues long. The V and J ends lost 6 bases and 7 bases respectively, with 13 bases between them. The CDR3 DNA reads as TGTGCCAGCAGTCCAAACAGCGGGGAGCAGTACTTC. Protein product: CASSPNSGEQYF.

This clonotype showed up just once. The rearrangement joins TRBV6-5 to TRBJ2-2; 11 bases align to TRBD2. CDR3 length equals 15 residues. Per germline, CDR1 MNHEY and CDR2 SVGAGI. V shed 2 bases, J shed 8 bases, and the junction held 4 bases outside the gene matches. DNA for the CDR3: TGTGCCAGCAGTTACACCACTAGCGGGAGTGGGGAGCTGTTTTTT. This codes for CASSYTTSGSGELFF.

In its sample, this clonotype ranks as medium-sized. The rearrangement joins TRBV5-1 to TRBJ2-2; tentatively, D is TRBD1 (6 bases). The CDR3 sequence is 14 residues long. CDR1 and CDR2 (germline): SGHRS, YFSETQ. Between the trimmed V and J ends, which lost 4 bases and 6 bases, there was a span of 13 bases. The CDR3 region has the DNA TGCGCCAGCAGCCGGGACACCGGCCCCGGGGAGCTGTTTTTT. Translation gives CASSRDTGPGELFF.

The rearrangement joins TRBV20-1 to TRBJ2-3, with D unclear. This CDR3 comprises 16 residues. V was shortened by 3 bases and J by 2 bases, with 18 bases between the two germline ends. The germline CDR1 and CDR2 sequences are DFQATT and SNEGSKA (reference sequence). CDR3 amino acids: CSARSLQAAVTDTQYF. CDR3 nucleotide sequence: TGCAGTGCTAGGTCCCTTCAGGCGGCTGTCACAGATACGCAGTATTTT.

The genes are TRBV24-1 and TRBJ2-1, with 8 nucleotides matching TRBD2. Trimming at V came to 4 bases and at J to 6 bases, leaving 7 bases not matched to a gene. CDR1 is KGHDR, CDR2 SFDVKD, per germline. This CDR3 contains 15 residues. CDR3: CATSEPGLAGNEQFF. CDR3 sequence (DNA): TGTGCCACCAGTGAACCCGGACTAGCCGGCAATGAGCAGTTCTTC.

The J gene is TRBJ2-2, the V gene TRBV7-2; TRBD2 aligns across 9 bases. V was clipped by 5 bases and J by 6 bases; unmatched bases: 10. This CDR3 contains 16 residues. CDR1 is SGHTA and CDR2 is FQGNSA in the germline V gene. CDR3 in DNA: TGTGCCAGCAGCCACACAGCGGGAGGTCATTCCGGGGAGCTGTTTTTT. The encoded protein is CASSHTAGGHSGELFF.

The table lists this clonotype with many counts. This sequence joins TRBV6-5 and TRBJ2-7; weak D call: TRBD2 (6 bases). Trimming removed 0 bases from V and 4 bases from J, with 16 bases in between. The CDR3 sequence is 16 residues long. CDR1 MNHEY and CDR2 SVGAGI come from the germline V gene. The CDR3 protein is CASSYSGTHSGYEQYF. The CDR3 nucleotides are TGTGCCAGCAGTTACTCAGGGACTCATTCCGGGTACGAGCAGTACTTC.

This chain joins TRBV7-2 and TRBJ2-3; D might be TRBD2 (7 bases). The CDR3 covers 14 residues. Germline lookup yields CDR1 SGHTA and CDR2 FQGNSA. Trimming shortened V by 4 bases and J by 7 bases, and 15 bases separated the two germline ends. CDR3 loop: CASSWGASGNTQYF. The CDR3 coding sequence is TGTGCCAGCAGCTGGGGGGCTAGCGGAAATACGCAGTATTTT.

This clonotype appeared many times. The chain recombines TRBV4-3 with TRBJ2-7; D is perhaps TRBD2 (6 bases). The CDR3 sequence is 15 residues long. V lost 5 bases to trimming and J lost 2 bases, with 16 bases between them. The germline gives CDR1 LGHNA, CDR2 YSLEER. The CDR3 DNA is TGCGCCAGCAGCTCGGGGACTCAAAATACCTACGAGCAGTACTTC. Protein sequence: CASSSGTQNTYEQYF.

In this sample, this clonotype turned up many times. The chain uses TRBV10-2 and TRBJ2-7; D gene ambiguous. The CDR3 covers 15 residues. Deletions cut 8 bases from V and 3 bases from J, with 20 bases between. Germline V lookup: CDR1 WSHSY, CDR2 SAAADI. The CDR3 reads CASGPATRLVYEQYF. CDR3 DNA sequence: TGCGCCAGCGGCCCAGCGACAAGACTGGTCTACGAGCAGTACTTC.

This chain connects TRBV5-6 to TRBJ2-5, with TRBD1 identical over 9 bases. The trim removed 3 bases at V and 10 bases at J, leaving 13 bases unmatched. The CDR3 is 15 residues long. The germline CDR1 and CDR2 sequences are SGHDT and YYEEEE. CDR3 loop: CASSYRDRDWVGQYF. DNA for the CDR3: TGTGCCAGCAGCTACCGGGACAGGGACTGGGTGGGCCAGTACTTC.

The table lists this clonotype with a count of one. V gene TRBV12-3 or TRBV12-4 combines with J gene TRBJ2-1; 8 positions match TRBD2. This CDR3 region has 16 residues. The ends lost 1 base at V and 7 bases at J; junction bases unmatched: 9. In nucleotides, the CDR3 is TGTGCCAGCAGTTTAGGGGCAGCGGGAGTAGGGAATGAGCAGTTCTTC. Translation: CASSLGAAGVGNEQFF.

The chain employs TRBV29-1 and TRBJ2-1; D is ambiguous. V was cut by 4 bases and J by 7 bases, with 17 bases left in between. Germline CDR1 is SQVTM and CDR2 is ANQGSEA. The CDR3 covers 14 residues. This chain's CDR3 is CSVGADRVKNEQFF. The CDR3 nucleotides read TGCAGCGTTGGGGCTGATCGGGTTAAGAATGAGCAGTTCTTC.

The V gene is TRBV6-1, the J gene TRBJ2-5; tentative D call: TRBD2 (5 bases). The V gene lost 6 bases and the J gene lost 3 bases, with 14 bases spanning the gap. The length of the CDR3 is 14 residues. Germline loops: CDR1 MNHNS, CDR2 SASEGT. CDR3 coding DNA: TGTGCCAGCAGCCAGACCGGGAACAAAGAGACCCAGTACTTC. It encodes CASSQTGNKETQYF.

By share, this clonotype counts as large. The chain uses TRBV5-4 and TRBJ2-5, with D perhaps TRBD2 (6 bases). The V gene's germline CDR1 is SGHNT and CDR2 YYREEE (reference sequence). Between the trimmed V and J ends, which lost 0 bases and 4 bases, there was a span of 19 bases. This CDR3 comprises 17 residues. The CDR3 DNA is TGTGCCAGCAGCTTGGTTCTTGGCGGAGGGGCCATAGAGACCCAGTACTTC. It translates to CASSLVLGGGAIETQYF. Variable domain in full (rest from reference TRBV5-4 and TRBJ2-5): ETGVTQSPTHLIKTRGQQVTLRCSSQSGHNTVSWYQQALGQGPQFIFQYYREEENGRGNFPPRFSGLQFPNYSSELNVNALELDDSALYLCASSLVLGGGAIETQYFGPGTRLLVL.

J is TRBJ2-7 and V is TRBV3-1; the D is unclear. Trimming took off 1 base at V and 3 bases at J, with 7 bases between the two ends. The CDR3 contains 13 residues. CDR1 and CDR2 from the germline V gene are LGHDT and YNNKEL (reference sequence). CDR3: CASSQGRDYEQYF. CDR3 nucleotides: TGTGCCAGCAGCCAAGGGAGAGACTACGAGCAGTACTTC.

The chain recombines TRBV7-2 with TRBJ2-7; possibly TRBD1 for D (5 bases). Trimming removed 2 bases from V and 4 bases from J, with 12 bases in between. The CDR3 sequence is 14 residues long. From germline, CDR1 is SGHTA and CDR2 FQGNSA. Here the CDR3 reads CASSLQGTGYEQYF. Here the CDR3 DNA reads TGTGCCAGCAGCTTACAGGGTACCGGTTACGAGCAGTACTTC.

The rearrangement links TRBV9 to TRBJ2-5; possibly TRBD1 or TRBD2 for D (5 bases each). The germline V and J ends were trimmed by 3 bases and 7 bases, with 16 bases remaining between them. Germline assignment: CDR1 SGDLS and CDR2 YYNGEE. The CDR3 runs 14 residues. The CDR3 sequence: CASSGEGSQGTQYF. The CDR3 coding sequence is TGTGCCAGCAGCGGCGAGGGCTCCCAGGGGACCCAGTACTTC.

This rearrangement joins TRBV2 to TRBJ2-4; 8 bases are shared with TRBD2. There are 14 residues in the CDR3. V lost 6 bases to trimming and J lost 7 bases; unmatched junction nucleotides: 8. From germline, CDR1 is SNHLY and CDR2 FYNNEI. The CDR3 loop is CASSGGLARNIQYF. The CDR3 nucleotides are TGTGCCAGCAGCGGCGGACTAGCACGGAACATTCAGTACTTC.

The sample holds one count of this clonotype. V usage is TRBV25-1 and J usage is TRBJ2-1; 8 bases fit TRBD1. Germline V gene data show CDR1 as MGHDK and CDR2 as SYGVNS. The V gene end was trimmed by 11 bases and the J gene end by 5 bases; junction bases not matched to a gene: 5. This CDR3 has 12 residues. CDR3 protein: CASGQANNEQFF. The DNA for the CDR3 is TGTGCCTCGGGACAGGCAAACAATGAGCAGTTCTTC.